A selection of T cell receptor beta chains follows, all from one sample in a study of CD8 T cells in Susac syndrome. TCRdb re-derived calls from the immunoSEQ multiplex PCR reads in MiXCR, one entry per CDR3 protein. The repertoire holds some 120,000 distinct CDR3 sequences, roughly 94% seen once, with roughly 0.092% in the top ten. The sample consisted of CD4+ T cells from PBMCs. These receptors originate from a human donor in good health. The CDR3 runs from the conserved cysteine through the conserved F or W. A D gene is named only where the DNA matches it firmly. A row's size may be missing; if present it is once, few, many or a size class.

TRBJ2-1	TRBV7-2	TRBD2	NA	CASRGGDEQFF	TGTGCCAGCAGGGGGGGGGATGAGCAGTTCTTC
TRBJ1-2	TRBV2	NA	NA	CASSDTSRSDGYTF	TGTGCCAGCAGTGATACGAGTAGGTCGGATGGCTACACCTTC
TRBJ2-1	TRBV7-3	TRBD2	NA	CASSFGLAPLNEQFF	TGTGCCAGCAGCTTCGGACTAGCGCCTCTCAATGAGCAGTTCTTC
TRBJ1-1	TRBV12-3/TRBV12-4	NA	once	CASVGYRRNTEAFF	TGTGCCAGCGTGGGTTACAGACGGAACACTGAAGCTTTCTTT
TRBJ2-1	TRBV5-1	NA	few	CASTPGHGGSGPTEQFF	TGCGCCAGTACACCGGGTCACGGCGGATCCGGACCTACTGAGCAGTTCTTC
TRBJ2-2	TRBV2	TRBD2	NA	CASSPSGTNTGELFF	TGTGCCAGCAGTCCTAGCGGGACGAACACCGGGGAGCTGTTTTTT
TRBJ1-5	TRBV2	NA	NA	CASTGEYSNQPQHF	TGTGCCAGCACAGGGGAATATAGCAATCAGCCCCAGCATTTT
TRBJ2-1	TRBV23-1	NA	NA	CASTNTGTPYNEQFF	TGCGCCAGCACCAATACCGGGACACCCTACAATGAGCAGTTCTTC
TRBJ1-6	TRBV6-5	NA	NA	CASSYDGNSPLHF	TGTGCCAGCAGTTACGACGGAAATTCACCCCTCCACTTT
TRBJ1-2	TRBV6-5	NA	NA	CASSYGLRARSHGYTF	TGTGCCAGCAGTTACGGATTAAGGGCACGGTCGCATGGCTACACCTTC
TRBJ2-3	TRBV30	NA	NA	CAWGRSSGSTDTQYF	TGTGCCTGGGGGAGAAGTAGCGGAAGCACAGATACGCAGTATTTT
TRBJ2-7	TRBV19	NA	NA	CASSIGNYEQYF	TGTGCCAGTAGTATAGGGAACTACGAGCAGTACTTC
TRBJ2-5	TRBV6-2/TRBV6-3	TRBD2	NA	CASNPHLADQETQYF	TGTGCCAGCAACCCACACCTAGCGGACCAAGAGACCCAGTACTTC
TRBJ1-1	TRBV19	TRBD1	NA	CASSGQAGTEAFF	TGTGCCAGCTCAGGACAGGCTGGCACTGAAGCTTTCTTT
TRBJ2-1	TRBV29-1	TRBD2	NA	CSVVGRPAWNEQFF	TGCAGCGTTGTCGGGAGGCCTGCCTGGAATGAGCAGTTCTTC
TRBJ2-1	TRBV5-1	TRBD2	NA	CASSLSLAGANEQFF	TGCGCCAGCAGCTTGAGCCTAGCGGGAGCGAATGAGCAGTTCTTC
TRBJ1-5	TRBV19	NA	NA	CASTLVGGSNQPQHF	TGTGCCAGTACCCTAGTAGGGGGAAGCAATCAGCCCCAGCATTTT
TRBJ2-5	TRBV2	NA	NA	CASSYQQEGGGTQYF	TGTGCCAGCAGTTACCAACAAGAGGGTGGGGGGACCCAGTACTTC
TRBJ1-1	TRBV19	TRBD1	NA	CASTDTGQGNTEAFF	TGTGCCAGTACTGATACGGGACAGGGGAACACTGAAGCTTTCTTT
TRBJ1-2	TRBV3-1	NA	NA	CASSQEGAAANYGYTF	TGTGCCAGCAGCCAAGAGGGTGCGGCAGCTAACTATGGCTACACCTTC
TRBJ2-7	TRBV6-5	TRBD2	NA	CASSPLWTSREQYF	TGTGCCAGCAGTCCCTTGTGGACTAGCCGCGAGCAGTACTTC
TRBJ1-6	TRBV3-1	NA	once	CASSQFEAPGDSPLHF	TGTGCCAGCAGCCAGTTTGAGGCCCCAGGCGATTCACCCCTCCACTTT